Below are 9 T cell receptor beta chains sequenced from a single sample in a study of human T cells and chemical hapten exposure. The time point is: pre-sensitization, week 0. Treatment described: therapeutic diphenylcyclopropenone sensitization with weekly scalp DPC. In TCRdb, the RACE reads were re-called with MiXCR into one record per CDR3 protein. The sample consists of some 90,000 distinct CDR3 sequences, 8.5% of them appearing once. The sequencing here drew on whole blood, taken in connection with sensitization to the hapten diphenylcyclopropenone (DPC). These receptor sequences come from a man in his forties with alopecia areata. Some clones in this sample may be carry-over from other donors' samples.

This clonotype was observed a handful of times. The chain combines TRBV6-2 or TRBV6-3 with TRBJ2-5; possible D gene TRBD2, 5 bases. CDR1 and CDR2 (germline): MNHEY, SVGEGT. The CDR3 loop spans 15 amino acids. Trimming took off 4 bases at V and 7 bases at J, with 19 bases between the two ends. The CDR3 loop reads CASSSWSGVSGTQYF. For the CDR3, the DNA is TGTGCCAGCAGTTCATGGAGCGGAGTCTCGGGGACCCAGTACTTC.

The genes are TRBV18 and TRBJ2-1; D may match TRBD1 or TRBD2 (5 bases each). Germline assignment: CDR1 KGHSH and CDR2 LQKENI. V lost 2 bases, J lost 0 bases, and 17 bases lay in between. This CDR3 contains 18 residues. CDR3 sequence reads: CASSPTPGTGSSYNEQFF. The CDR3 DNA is TGTGCCAGCTCACCAACCCCCGGGACGGGTAGCTCCTACAATGAGCAGTTCTTC. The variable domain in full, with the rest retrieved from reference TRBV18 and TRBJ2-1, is NAGVMQNPRHLVRRRGQEARLRCSPMKGHSHVYWYRQLPEEGLKFMVYLQKENIIDESGMPKERFSAEFPKEGPSILRIQQVVRGDSAAYFCASSPTPGTGSSYNEQFFGPGTRLTVL.

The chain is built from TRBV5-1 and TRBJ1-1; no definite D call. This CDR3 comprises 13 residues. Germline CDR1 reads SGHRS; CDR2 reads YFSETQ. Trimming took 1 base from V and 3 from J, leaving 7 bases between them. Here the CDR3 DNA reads TGCGCCAGCAGCTTGAACCAGGACACTGAAGCTTTCTTT. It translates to CASSLNQDTEAFF.

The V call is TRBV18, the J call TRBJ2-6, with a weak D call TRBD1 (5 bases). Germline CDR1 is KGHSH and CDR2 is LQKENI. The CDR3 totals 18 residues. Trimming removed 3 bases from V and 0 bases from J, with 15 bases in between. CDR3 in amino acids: CASSPFGASASGANVLTF. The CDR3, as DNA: TGTGCCAGCTCACCCTTTGGGGCTTCAGCCTCTGGGGCCAACGTCCTGACTTTC.

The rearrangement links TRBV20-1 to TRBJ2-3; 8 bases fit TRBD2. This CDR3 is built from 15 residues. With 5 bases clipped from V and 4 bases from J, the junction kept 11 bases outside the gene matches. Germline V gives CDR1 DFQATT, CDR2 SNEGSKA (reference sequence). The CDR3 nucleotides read TGCAGTGCTGGACTCCCTCGGGGGGGGGCAGATACGCAGTATTTT. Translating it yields CSAGLPRGGADTQYF.

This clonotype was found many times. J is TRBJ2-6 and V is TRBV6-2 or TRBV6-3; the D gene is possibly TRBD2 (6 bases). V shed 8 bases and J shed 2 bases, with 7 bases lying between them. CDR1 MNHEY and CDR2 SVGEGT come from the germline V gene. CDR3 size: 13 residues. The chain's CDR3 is CASRGAGANVLTF. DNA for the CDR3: TGTGCCAGCCGCGGGGCTGGGGCCAACGTCCTGACTTTC.

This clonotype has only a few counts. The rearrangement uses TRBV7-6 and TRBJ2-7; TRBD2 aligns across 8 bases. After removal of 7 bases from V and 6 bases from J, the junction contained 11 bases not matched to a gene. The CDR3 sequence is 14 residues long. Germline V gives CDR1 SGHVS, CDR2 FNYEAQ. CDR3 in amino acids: CASTQAGVYGEQYF. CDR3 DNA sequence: TGTGCCAGCACCCAAGCGGGGGTTTATGGCGAGCAGTACTTC.

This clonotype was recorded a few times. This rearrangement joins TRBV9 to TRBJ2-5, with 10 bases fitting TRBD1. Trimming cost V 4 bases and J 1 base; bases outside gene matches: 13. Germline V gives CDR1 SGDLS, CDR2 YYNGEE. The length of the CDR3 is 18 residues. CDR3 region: CASSPRTGQGVFQETQYF. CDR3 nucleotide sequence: TGTGCCAGCAGCCCTCGGACCGGACAGGGGGTTTTCCAAGAGACCCAGTACTTC.

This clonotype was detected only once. The CDR3 loop reads CASSPPMVQETQYF. The CDR3 DNA reads as TGTGCCAGCTCACCACCGATGGTCCAAGAGACCCAGTACTTC. The chain couples TRBV18 to TRBJ2-5; D is undetermined. The CDR3 runs 14 residues. CDR1 and CDR2 (germline): KGHSH, LQKENI. Trimming cost V 0 bases and J 1 base, with 6 bases left between them.